This entry is about one TCR beta chain. What it binds is unknown. This sample was taken from a study of shared clonotypes between healthy human individuals. Study background: CD4 naive and CD4 memory each took three plates per donor, while CD8 naive took two and CD8 memory one. General study results and limits: How much donors shared clonotypes was expected to be affected by sequencing depth.

The repertoire was sequenced with immunoSEQ multiplex PCR; TCRdb's copy has only in-frame clones and lacks some. The sample gives approximately 700,000 clones, roughly 73% of which show up once; more than 1.5% is in the top ten. Sequencing was done on a sample of memory CD4+ T cells sorted from blood. The subset: CD45RA-negative fraction. The clonotype comes from a woman aged 25 to 39 in good health.

The CDR3 spells CASSSHGSYGYTF. The CDR3 DNA is TGTGCCAGCAGTTCCCATGGATCCTATGGCTACACCTTC. The chain is built from TRBV27 and TRBJ1-2; D uncertain. Germline assignment: CDR1 MNHEY and CDR2 SMNVEV (reference sequence). V lost 4 bases and J 4 bases, leaving 10 bases between the germline ends. The CDR3 consists of 13 residues.